This section outlines one T cell receptor (beta chain) sequence together with its context. Its antigen is currently unknown. This sample stems from a study of OX40 agonist ivuxolimab in advanced cancers. Study information: Ivuxolimab was administered intravenously to patients at 0.01 to 10 mg/kg every 2 weeks. Study outcomes and limitations: CD8+ T cells were the subset that, on average, had more expanded clones than CD4+.

Libraries were prepared by immunoSEQ multiplex PCR; TCRdb keeps only in-frame clonotypes and omits some of them. The sample records over 50,000 clones, 70% to 90% being singletons. Trimming took 4 bases from V and 8 from J, leaving 23 bases between them. Germline lookup yields CDR1 MDHEN and CDR2 SYDVKM. The CDR3 length is 17 residues. The receptor comes from an adult with an advanced solid tumor such as melanoma, head and neck, liver or kidney cancer. The chain couples TRBV28 to TRBJ1-4, with D tentatively TRBD1 (5 bases). Sequencing was performed on CD4+ or CD8+ T cells sorted from blood, taken in a trial of the OX40 agonist ivuxolimab. The CDR3 nucleotides are TGTGCCAGCAGTTCCCAACCTGGGGGGGGTCAATGGGAAAAACTGTTTTTT. It is translated as CASSSQPGGGQWEKLFF.